This TCR beta chain was profiled in a study of blood T cell repertoires in COVID-19. Overall study context: There were acute and convalescent COVID-19 samples, and they came from the United States, Italy and Spain. Nucleic acid was either cDNA or gDNA, and it came from T cells, B-cell-depleted T cells, or PBMCs.

CDR1 LGHDT and CDR2 YNNKEL come from the germline V gene (reference sequence). The CDR3 sequence is 17 residues long. The trim removed 4 bases at V and 4 bases at J, leaving 8 bases unmatched. Authors' analysis steps: Amplification of reference gene primers was used by the study to estimate nucleated cell counts. Generated by immunoSEQ multiplex PCR, the TCRdb table keeps only in-frame clones and is missing some. For V, J and clone size, that table is used; D and trimming come from the DNA. The sample holds about 130,000 clones, around 87% seen once. This clone has a handful of counts. Sequenced material: peripheral blood. The V and J genes are TRBV3-1 (or the pseudogene TRBV3-2) and TRBJ2-2; TRBD2 aligns across 11 bases. This TCR came from an older woman with acute or convalescent COVID-19. The CDR3 loop is CASSPLSGRAVTGELFF. The DNA of the CDR3 is TGTGCCAGCAGCCCTCTTAGCGGGAGGGCCGTCACCGGGGAGCTGTTTTTT.